This T cell receptor (beta chain) is from a study of tumor and adjacent non-tumor tissue in lung cancer. The study, taken as a whole, reports: Significantly higher TCR diversity was found in tumor than normal lung. Normal lung showed higher cumulative top 100 clone frequency than tumor. Patients with more diverse tumor TCRs had worse survival.

The library came from three nested PCR rounds adapted from ARM-PCR protocols. In TCRdb, the multiplex PCR reads were re-called with MiXCR into one record per CDR3 protein. The repertoire holds 120,000 or so distinct CDR3 sequences, with 75% to 90% as singletons. About this clonotype itself: Its antigen is not identified. Since no conserved phenylalanine or tryptophan closes the CDR3, a read error is the likely cause.

The template was RNA from unsorted bulk tissue. The sequence was obtained from a man between 65 and 80 years old with non-small cell lung cancer. Input material: lung tumor tissue.

The CDR3 reads CIVADRLQETQYI. The DNA for the CDR3 is TGCATCGTGGCCGACAGGCTCCAAGAGACCCAGTACATC. The chain employs TRBV29-1 and TRBJ2-5; D perhaps matches TRBD1 (6 bases). This CDR3 spans 13 amino acids. Germline values: CDR1 SQVTM, CDR2 ANQGSEA.